One sample yielded the 30 T cell receptor beta chains listed below, sequenced in a study of cytomegalovirus exposure and HLA in healthy donors. PCR involved 60 Vbeta and 13 Jbeta primers. Repertoires were generated with immunoSEQ multiplex PCR, while TCRdb's copy carries only in-frame clones and drops some. The sample includes about 300,000 clones, about nine tenths seen only once; the top ten take 4%. Sequencing was performed on PBMCs. These receptors were collected from a man between 40 and 49 years old in good health and CMV-seropositive.

The rearrangement joins TRBV25-1 to TRBJ1-2; D is unresolved. Germline-derived CDR1 and CDR2 are MGHDK and SYGVNS. V lost 4 bases and J lost 2, with 5 bases in between. The CDR3 runs 12 residues. Here the CDR3 reads CASSAGNYGYTF. CDR3 nucleotides: TGTGCCAGCAGTGCCGGGAACTATGGCTACACCTTC.

This chain joins TRBV5-4 and TRBJ2-7; TRBD2 agrees at 10 bases. V shed 3 bases, J shed 4 bases, and the junction held 7 bases outside the gene matches. Germline values: CDR1 SGHNT, CDR2 YYREEE (reference sequence). This CDR3 is 15 amino acids long. CDR3 protein: CASSWGSGRGYEQYF. CDR3 sequence (DNA): TGTGCCAGCAGCTGGGGCAGCGGGAGGGGGTACGAGCAGTACTTC.

The chain recombines TRBV7-9 with TRBJ1-1, with TRBD1 matching over 8 bases. The CDR3 spans 17 residues. Germline CDR1 reads SEHNR; CDR2 reads FQNEAQ (reference sequence). Trimming at V came to 1 base and at J to 5 bases, leaving 12 bases not matched to a gene. This chain's CDR3 is CASSLGTGGGSRTEAFF. DNA for the CDR3: TGTGCCAGCAGCTTAGGTACAGGGGGGGGCAGCAGGACTGAAGCTTTCTTT.

This chain connects TRBV2 to TRBJ2-3, with a possible D match to TRBD2 (5 bases). Deletions cut 6 bases from V and 4 bases from J, with 17 bases between. Per germline, CDR1 SNHLY and CDR2 FYNNEI. The length of the CDR3 is 15 residues. The CDR3 nucleotides read TGTGCCAGCAGGATCGCTCGGACTCTCTCAGATACGCAGTATTTT. Protein product: CASRIARTLSDTQYF. The full variable domain, its missing parts supplied by reference TRBV2 and TRBJ2-3, is EPEVTQTPSHQVTQMGQEVILRCVPISNHLYFYWYRQILGQKVEFLVSFYNNEISEKSEIFDDQFSVERPDGSNFTLKIRSTKLEDSAMYFCASRIARTLSDTQYFGPGTRLTVL.

The chain combines TRBV7-2 with TRBJ2-5, with a weak D call TRBD2 (5 bases). Germline values: CDR1 SGHTA, CDR2 FQGNSA. The CDR3 spans 14 residues. V gave up 0 bases and J gave up 2 bases, with 7 bases separating them. The CDR3 here is CASSLARGQETQYF. In DNA form, the CDR3 reads TGTGCCAGCAGCTTAGCACGCGGGCAAGAGACCCAGTACTTC.

The chain has TRBV11-2 and TRBJ2-7, with D tentatively TRBD1 (6 bases). Germline CDR1 and CDR2: SGHAT and FQNNGV. The CDR3 sequence is 15 residues long. V was shortened by 3 bases and J by 2 bases, with 14 bases between the two germline ends. This chain's CDR3 is CASSFGPGHAYEQYF. In DNA, the CDR3 is TGTGCCAGCAGCTTTGGACCGGGACACGCCTACGAGCAGTACTTC.

This clone was seen a handful of times. The rearrangement joins TRBV5-8 to TRBJ1-5; 7 nucleotides agree with TRBD1. This CDR3 is built from 16 residues. Per the germline V gene, CDR1 is SGHTS and CDR2 is YDEGEE. V lost 4 bases, J lost 3 bases, and 10 bases stayed unmatched. CDR3 region: CASSPWFRGINQPQHF. As DNA, the CDR3 is TGTGCCAGCAGCCCCTGGTTCAGGGGGATCAATCAGCCCCAGCATTTT. The full variable domain, in which reference TRBV5-8 and TRBJ1-5 provide the parts outside the CDR3, is EAGVTQSPTHLIKTRGQQATLRCSPISGHTSVYWYQQALGLGLQFLLWYDEGEERNRGNFPPRFSGRQFPNYSSELNVNALELEDSALYLCASSPWFRGINQPQHFGDGTRLSIL.

CDR3 bases: TGTGCCAGCAGTCGACAGGGGGCAACACAGCCCCAGCATTTT. As protein: CASSRQGATQPQHF. The chain has TRBV28 and TRBJ1-5; TRBD1 aligns across 10 bases. The germline V gene has CDR1 MDHEN and CDR2 SYDVKM. The ends lost 5 bases at V and 7 bases at J; junction bases unmatched: 5. The CDR3 runs to 14 residues. Looking up the rest from reference TRBV28 and TRBJ1-5 gives the full variable domain: DVKVTQSSRYLVKRTGEKVFLECVQDMDHENMFWYRQDPGLGLRLIYFSYDVKMKEKGDIPEGYSVSREKKERFSLILESASTNQTSMYLCASSRQGATQPQHFGDGTRLSIL.

This chain joins TRBV28 and TRBJ2-7, with a possible D match to TRBD2 (5 bases). Germline CDR1 MDHEN, CDR2 SYDVKM. The V and J ends lost 1 base and 0 bases respectively, with 10 bases between them. The CDR3 totals 15 residues. The CDR3 sequence: CASSLYPGSSYEQYF. The DNA of the CDR3 is TGTGCCAGCAGTTTATACCCGGGGAGCTCCTACGAGCAGTACTTC.

This clone appeared a single time. The J gene is TRBJ2-3, the V gene TRBV5-1; TRBD2 matches 14 bases. Germline V gene sequence: CDR1 SGHRS, CDR2 YFSETQ. The J segment lost 0 bases and the V segment lost 4 bases, leaving 7 bases of the junction unmatched. The CDR3 extends over 18 amino acids. CDR3 protein: CASSPPGLAGGSTDTQYF. The DNA for the CDR3 is TGCGCCAGCAGCCCCCCAGGACTAGCGGGAGGAAGCACAGATACGCAGTATTTT.

This chain joins TRBV27 and TRBJ2-1, with 9 positions matching TRBD2. The length of the CDR3 is 15 residues. The germline V gene has CDR1 MNHEY and CDR2 SMNVEV (reference sequence). V gave up 2 bases and J gave up 4 bases; unmatched junction bases: 3. CDR3 amino acids: CASSLVLAGYNEQFF. The CDR3, as DNA: TGTGCCAGCAGTTTAGTTCTAGCGGGATACAATGAGCAGTTCTTC.

On this clone: At one of its ends the junction is not consistent with the germline gene, which may arise from a read error. The chain uses TRBV7-7 and TRBJ2-7, with 11 bases lining up with TRBD1. There are 14 residues in the CDR3. Germline lookup yields CDR1 SSHAT and CDR2 FNYEAQ (reference sequence). The DNA of the CDR3 is TGTGCTAGCAGCCCATCCGGGACAGGGGGCGAGCAGTACTTC. Its translation is CASSPSGTGGEQYF.

This sequence joins TRBV7-9 and TRBJ2-1; D unclear. The V gene's germline CDR1 is SEHNR and CDR2 FQNEAQ (reference sequence). CDR3 size: 12 residues. The V and J ends lost 10 bases and 15 bases respectively, with 22 bases between them. CDR3 DNA sequence: TGTGCCACCGACCCGCTGGGCCCTCATCGGTTCTTC. This codes for CATDPLGPHRFF.

This clone was picked up one time. This sequence joins TRBV11-2 and TRBJ2-6; 7 positions match TRBD1. Germline CDR1 reads SGHAT; CDR2 reads FQNNGV. Losses at the gene ends were 3 bases for V and 0 bases for J; bases not matched to a gene: 5. This CDR3 has 17 residues. For the CDR3, the DNA is TGTGCCAGCAGCTTGAGACAGGGAGTCTCTGGGGCCAACGTCCTGACTTTC. This translates into CASSLRQGVSGANVLTF.

The DNA of the CDR3 is TGTGCCAGCAGCTCAAATCCTTGGACTCAGAAAAACGAGCAGTACTTC. Translating gives CASSSNPWTQKNEQYF. This sequence joins TRBV7-9 and TRBJ2-7; tentatively, D is TRBD2 (5 bases). The CDR3 is 16 residues long. CDR1 is SEHNR and CDR2 is FQNEAQ in the germline V gene (reference sequence). The V gene lost 4 bases and the J gene lost 5 bases, with 21 bases spanning the gap.

CDR3 in DNA: TGTGCCAGTAGTATCGCGACAGGAGCTTTCTTT. This encodes CASSIATGAFF. The rearrangement uses TRBV19 and TRBJ1-1, with D possibly matching TRBD1 (6 bases). Trimming shortened V by 3 bases and J by 10 bases, and 9 bases separated the two germline ends. CDR1 is LNHDA and CDR2 is SQIVND in the germline V gene (reference sequence). The CDR3 sequence is 11 residues long. Supplemented by reference TRBV19 and TRBJ1-1, the full variable domain reads DGGITQSPKYLFRKEGQNVTLSCEQNLNHDAMYWYRQDPGQGLRLIYYSQIVNDFQKGDIAEGYSVSREKKESFPLTVTSAQKNPTAFYLCASSIATGAFFGQGTRLTVV.

This clone has only one observation. CDR3 sequence reads: CASSRRSGSTDTQYF. DNA for the CDR3: TGTGCCAGCAGCCGCCGTAGCGGGAGTACGGATACGCAGTATTTT. The chain employs TRBV7-3 and TRBJ2-3, with TRBD2 matching over 9 bases. The CDR3 has 15 residues. The trim removed 5 bases at V and 6 bases at J, leaving 9 bases unmatched. Germline V CDR1 and CDR2: SGHTA, FQGTGA. Complete variable domain (other parts from reference TRBV7-3 and TRBJ2-3): GAGVSQTPSNKVTEKGKYVELRCDPISGHTALYWYRQSLGQGPEFLIYFQGTGAADDSGLPNDRFFAVRPEGSVSTLKIQRTERGDSAVYLCASSRRSGSTDTQYFGPGTRLTVL.

This clone was detected a few times. The V gene is TRBV4-3, the J gene TRBJ1-5; perhaps TRBD1 as D (5 bases). CDR1 is LGHNA and CDR2 is YSLEER in the germline V gene. This CDR3 has 14 residues. The ends were cut back, 0 bases at V and 7 bases at J, with 10 bases in the middle. CDR3 nucleotide sequence: TGCGCCAGCAGCCAAGAAAGGGGATTACAGCCCCAGCATTTT. It specifies CASSQERGLQPQHF.

This clone has only one observation. This CDR3 is also generated by other DNA sequences in the sample. This chain links TRBV28 with TRBJ1-4; D call uncertain. The V end was cut by 5 bases, the J end by 0 bases, with 10 bases between. There are 15 residues in the CDR3. CDR1 is MDHEN, CDR2 SYDVKM, per germline. CDR3 in amino acids: CASSGGLATNEKLFF. As DNA, the CDR3 is TGTGCCAGCAGTGGAGGCCTTGCAACTAATGAAAAACTGTTTTTT.

This chain connects TRBV7-2 to TRBJ2-2; weak D call: TRBD1 (6 bases). CDR3 length: 14 residues. Trimming stripped 8 bases from V and 2 bases from J, with 12 bases between. Per the germline V gene, CDR1 is SGHTA and CDR2 is FQGNSA. DNA for the CDR3: TGTGCCAGCCGACAGGACTTCAACACCGGGGAGCTGTTTTTT. It codes for CASRQDFNTGELFF.

V gene TRBV10-3 combines with J gene TRBJ2-7; 11 bases are a match to TRBD2. V was clipped by 3 bases and J by 5 bases; unmatched bases: 9. From germline, CDR1 is ENHRY and CDR2 SYGVKD. CDR3 length equals 16 residues. The CDR3 DNA follows: TGTGCCATCAGTGATACCTTTAGCGGGAGGGGAGACGAGCAGTACTTC. Translation gives CAISDTFSGRGDEQYF.

The chain employs TRBV2 and TRBJ2-7; D uncertain. Trimming cost V 7 bases and J 3 bases, with 13 bases left between them. The CDR3 consists of 13 residues. Germline lookup yields CDR1 SNHLY and CDR2 FYNNEI. The chain's CDR3 is CASTREVGYEQYF. In nucleotides, the CDR3 is TGTGCCAGCACTCGAGAGGTGGGCTACGAGCAGTACTTC.

V gene TRBV7-3 combines with J gene TRBJ2-7; D is perhaps TRBD1 (5 bases). Germline values: CDR1 SGHTA, CDR2 FQGTGA. V was pared by 0 bases and J by 6 bases, with 6 bases between. The CDR3 length is 12 residues. CDR3: CASSLTGREQYF. As DNA, the CDR3 is TGTGCCAGCAGCTTAACGGGGCGCGAGCAGTACTTC. Together with reference TRBV7-3 and TRBJ2-7, the CDR3 gives the full variable domain: GAGVSQTPSNKVTEKGKYVELRCDPISGHTALYWYRQSLGQGPEFLIYFQGTGAADDSGLPNDRFFAVRPEGSVSTLKIQRTERGDSAVYLCASSLTGREQYFGPGTRLTVT.

The J gene is TRBJ1-5, the V gene TRBV14, with D perhaps TRBD1 (5 bases). The CDR3 has 16 residues. V shed 0 bases and J shed 4 bases, with 13 bases lying between them. Germline values: CDR1 SGHDN, CDR2 FVKESK. The CDR3 coding sequence is TGTGCCAGCAGCCAAGAATTAAGGACACAGAATCAGCCCCAGCATTTT. It yields the protein CASSQELRTQNQPQHF. Together with reference TRBV14 and TRBJ1-5, the CDR3 gives the full variable domain: EAGVTQFPSHSVIEKGQTVTLRCDPISGHDNLYWYRRVMGKEIKFLLHFVKESKQDESGMPNNRFLAERTGGTYSTLKVQPAELEDSGVYFCASSQELRTQNQPQHFGDGTRLSIL.

The gene calls are TRBV7-6 and TRBJ1-1; TRBD1 matches 7 bases. V gave up 0 bases and J gave up 3 bases; unmatched junction bases: 1. The CDR3 contains 14 residues. Germline-derived CDR1 and CDR2 are SGHVS and FNYEAQ. The CDR3 region is CASSLAGGYTEAFF. CDR3 coding DNA: TGTGCCAGCAGCTTAGCAGGGGGCTACACTGAAGCTTTCTTT. The variable domain in full, with the rest retrieved from reference TRBV7-6 and TRBJ1-1, is GAGVSQSPRYKVTKRGQDVALRCDPISGHVSLYWYRQALGQGPEFLTYFNYEAQQDKSGLPNDRFSAERPEGSISTLTIQRTEQRDSAMYRCASSLAGGYTEAFFGQGTRLTVV.

V gene TRBV5-1 combines with J gene TRBJ2-1; D may be TRBD2 (6 bases). V shed 4 bases and J shed 8 bases, with 16 bases lying between them. The CDR3 spans 14 residues. The V gene's germline CDR1 is SGHRS and CDR2 YFSETQ. CDR3 coding DNA: TGCGCCAGCAGCAACAACGGAGGGGTGGATGAGCAGTTCTTC. This translates into CASSNNGGVDEQFF.

V gene TRBV5-4 combines with J gene TRBJ2-3, with 10 bases aligning to TRBD2. V gave up 3 bases and J gave up 0 bases; unmatched junction bases: 4. Germline V gives CDR1 SGHNT, CDR2 YYREEE (reference sequence). The CDR3 loop spans 16 amino acids. CDR3 nucleotide sequence: TGTGCCAGCAGCTCGGGACTAGCGTTGAGCACAGATACGCAGTATTTT. This sequence encodes CASSSGLALSTDTQYF.

The chain carries TRBV9 and TRBJ1-1; no definite D call. The V gene's germline CDR1 is SGDLS and CDR2 YYNGEE. The ends were cut back, 2 bases at V and 2 bases at J, with 7 bases in the middle. The CDR3 runs to 13 residues. The CDR3 loop reads CASSVLSNTEAFF. The CDR3 DNA is TGTGCCAGCAGCGTCCTATCTAACACTGAAGCTTTCTTT. Full variable domain (missing parts from reference TRBV9 and TRBJ1-1): DSGVTQTPKHLITATGQRVTLRCSPRSGDLSVYWYQQSLDQGLQFLIQYYNGEERAKGNILERFSAQQFPDLHSELNLSSLELGDSALYFCASSVLSNTEAFFGQGTRLTVV.

This chain joins TRBV7-9 and TRBJ2-7; unclear D gene. Trimming took 0 bases from V and 3 from J, leaving 6 bases between them. CDR3 length: 13 residues. Per germline, CDR1 SEHNR and CDR2 FQNEAQ (reference sequence). CDR3 nucleotide sequence: TGTGCCAGCAGCTTAGCGGTCAGCTACGAGCAGTACTTC. This encodes CASSLAVSYEQYF.

V gene TRBV5-1 combines with J gene TRBJ2-5, with 7 positions matching TRBD1. The DNA end is more similar to TRBJ2-7, so the J call may be wrong. CDR1 SGHRS and CDR2 YFSETQ come from the germline V gene. The CDR3 consists of 18 residues. CDR3 coding DNA: TGCGCCAGCAGCTTGGTCAATTACCAGGGGGAGTCTCCCTACGAGCAGTACTTC. It codes for CASSLVNYQGESPYEQYF.